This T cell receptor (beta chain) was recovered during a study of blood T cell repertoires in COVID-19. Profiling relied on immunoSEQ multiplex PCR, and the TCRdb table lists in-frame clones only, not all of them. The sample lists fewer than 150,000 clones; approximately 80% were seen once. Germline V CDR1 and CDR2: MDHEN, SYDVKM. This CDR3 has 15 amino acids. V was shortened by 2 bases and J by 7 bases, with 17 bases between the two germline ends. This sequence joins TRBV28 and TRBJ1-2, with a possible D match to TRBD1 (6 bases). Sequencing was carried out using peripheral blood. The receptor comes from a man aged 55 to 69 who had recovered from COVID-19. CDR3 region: CASSLHAGVFAGYTF. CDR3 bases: TGTGCCAGCAGTTTACATGCAGGGGTGTTCGCTGGCTACACCTTC.